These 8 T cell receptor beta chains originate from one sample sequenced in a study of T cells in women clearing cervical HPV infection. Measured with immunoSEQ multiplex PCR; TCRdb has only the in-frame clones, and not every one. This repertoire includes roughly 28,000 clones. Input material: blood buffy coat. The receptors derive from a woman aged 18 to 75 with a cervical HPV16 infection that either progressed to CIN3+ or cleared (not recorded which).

The CDR3 bases that were read are TGCAGCGTTGAAGATCTGGGGCTCGAG. This codes for CSVEDLGLE. The entire CDR3 reads CSVEDLGLEQYF. This chain links TRBV29-1 with TRBJ2-7, with D possibly being TRBD1 (5 bases). Read coverage stops 3 residues before the CDR3 terminus; the germline J gene supplies the remainder. The CDR3 contains 12 residues. Germline-derived CDR1 and CDR2 are SQVTM and ANQGSEA. Trimming stripped 0 bases from V and 6 bases from J, with 9 bases between.

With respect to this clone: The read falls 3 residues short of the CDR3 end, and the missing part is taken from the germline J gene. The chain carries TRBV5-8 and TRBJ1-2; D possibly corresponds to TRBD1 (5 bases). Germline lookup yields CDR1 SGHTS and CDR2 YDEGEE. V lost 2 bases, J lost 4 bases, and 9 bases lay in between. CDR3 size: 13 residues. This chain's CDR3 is CASSFTGGYGYTF. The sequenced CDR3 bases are TGTGCCAGCAGCTTCACGGGGGGCTATGGC.

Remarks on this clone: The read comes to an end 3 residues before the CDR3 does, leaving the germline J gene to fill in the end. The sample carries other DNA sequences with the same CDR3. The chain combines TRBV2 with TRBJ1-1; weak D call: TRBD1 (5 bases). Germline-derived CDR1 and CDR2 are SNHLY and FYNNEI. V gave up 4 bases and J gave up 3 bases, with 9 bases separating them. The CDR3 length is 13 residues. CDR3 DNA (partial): TGTGCCAGCAGTGTTAGCAGGGACACTGAA. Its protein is CASSVSRDTE. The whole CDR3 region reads CASSVSRDTEAFF.

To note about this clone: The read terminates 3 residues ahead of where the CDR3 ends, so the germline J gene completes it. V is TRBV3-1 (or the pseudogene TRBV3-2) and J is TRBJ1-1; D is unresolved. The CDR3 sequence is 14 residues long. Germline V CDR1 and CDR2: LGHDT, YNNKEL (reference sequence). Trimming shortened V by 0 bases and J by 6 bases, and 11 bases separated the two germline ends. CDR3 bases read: TGTGCCAGCAGCCAAGATATCAGGTTCGCTGAA. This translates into CASSQDIRFAE. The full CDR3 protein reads CASSQDIRFAEAFF.

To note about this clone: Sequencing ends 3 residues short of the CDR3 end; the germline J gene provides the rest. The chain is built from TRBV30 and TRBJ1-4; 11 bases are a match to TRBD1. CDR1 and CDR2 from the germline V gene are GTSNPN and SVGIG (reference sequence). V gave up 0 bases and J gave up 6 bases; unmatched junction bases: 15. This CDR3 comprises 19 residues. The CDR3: CAWSVPRWDRGKRDEKLFF. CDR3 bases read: TGTGCCTGGAGTGTCCCCCGATGGGACAGGGGGAAAAGGGATGAAAAA.

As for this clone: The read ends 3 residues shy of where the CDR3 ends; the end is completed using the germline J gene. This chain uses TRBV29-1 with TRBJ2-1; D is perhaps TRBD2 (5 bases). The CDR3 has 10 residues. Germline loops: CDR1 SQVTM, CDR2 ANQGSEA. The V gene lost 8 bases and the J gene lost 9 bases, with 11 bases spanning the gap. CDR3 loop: CSTDSFEQFF. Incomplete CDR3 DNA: TGCAGCACGGACTCGTTTGAG.

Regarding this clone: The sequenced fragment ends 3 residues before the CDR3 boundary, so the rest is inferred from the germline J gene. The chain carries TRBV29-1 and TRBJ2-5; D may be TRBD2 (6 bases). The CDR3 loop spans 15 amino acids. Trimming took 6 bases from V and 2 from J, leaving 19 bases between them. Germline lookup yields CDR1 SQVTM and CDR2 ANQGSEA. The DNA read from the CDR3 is TGCAGCGTCCTTACTACGCTGGGACTTCAAGAGACC. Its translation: CSVLTTLGLQET. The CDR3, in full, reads CSVLTTLGLQETQYF.

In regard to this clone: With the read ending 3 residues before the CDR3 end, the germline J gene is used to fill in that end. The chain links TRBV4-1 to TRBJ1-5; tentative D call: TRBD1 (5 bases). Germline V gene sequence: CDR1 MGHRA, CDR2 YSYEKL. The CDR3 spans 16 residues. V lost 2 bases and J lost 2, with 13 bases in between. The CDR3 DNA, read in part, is TGCGCCAGCAGCCAATTGCAGGGCGACGGCAATCAGCCC. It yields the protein CASSQLQGDGNQP. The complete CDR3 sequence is CASSQLQGDGNQPQHF.